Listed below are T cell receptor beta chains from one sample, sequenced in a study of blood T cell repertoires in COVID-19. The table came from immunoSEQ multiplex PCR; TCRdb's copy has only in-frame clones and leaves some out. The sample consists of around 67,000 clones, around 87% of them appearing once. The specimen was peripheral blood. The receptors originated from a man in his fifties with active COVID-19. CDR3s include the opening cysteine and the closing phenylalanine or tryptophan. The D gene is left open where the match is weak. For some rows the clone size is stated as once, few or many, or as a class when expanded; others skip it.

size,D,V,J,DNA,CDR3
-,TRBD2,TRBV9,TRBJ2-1,TGTGCCAGCAGCGCCCTGTATAGCGGGGGGGGCTATGAGCAGTTCTTC,CASSALYSGGGYEQFF
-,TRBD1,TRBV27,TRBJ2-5,TGTGCCAGCAGTTTGGACAGGGGAGAGACCCAGTACTTC,CASSLDRGETQYF
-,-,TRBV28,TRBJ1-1,TGTGCCAGCAGGGAGGTGGGAAGAGAGACTGAAGCTTTCTTT,CASREVGRETEAFF
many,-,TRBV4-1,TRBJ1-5,TGCGCCAGCAGCCAACCAGACAGCCCCCATCAGCCCCAGCATTTT,CASSQPDSPHQPQHF
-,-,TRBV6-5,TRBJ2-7,TGTGCCAGCAGCGTATCGCCACTTACCTACGAGCAGTACTTC,CASSVSPLTYEQYF
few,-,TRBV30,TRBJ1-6,TGTGCCTGGAAACCGGGGGGCAGGCCCTTCGATAATTCACCCCTCCACTTT,CAWKPGGRPFDNSPLHF
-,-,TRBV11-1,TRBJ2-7,TGTGCCAGCAGCTCGTACTACGAGCAGTACTTC,CASSSYYEQYF
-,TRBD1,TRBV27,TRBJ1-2,TGTGCCAGCAGTTCAGGGACAGGGGGAAATGGCTACACCTTC,CASSSGTGGNGYTF
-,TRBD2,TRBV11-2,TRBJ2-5,TGTGCCAGCAGCTTAGATCAGGGCGGGAGGTTCGAGACCCAGTACTTC,CASSLDQGGRFETQYF
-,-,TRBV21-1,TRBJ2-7,TGTGCCAGCAGCAAAGTAGGGGGCGGACGGAAGCCCTACGAGCAGTACTTC,CASSKVGGGRKPYEQYF
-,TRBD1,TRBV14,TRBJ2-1,TGTGCCAGCAGCCAGGAAATGGGACAGGGACTCCGAACCTACAATGAGCAGTTCTTC,CASSQEMGQGLRTYNEQFF
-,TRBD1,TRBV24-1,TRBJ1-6,TGTGCCACCAGTGATCCGCGGACAGGGAATTCACCCCTCCACTTT,CATSDPRTGNSPLHF
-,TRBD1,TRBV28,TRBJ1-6,TGTGCCAGCAGCCTTACAGGGGGCCCTTATAATTCACCCCTCCACTTT,CASSLTGGPYNSPLHF
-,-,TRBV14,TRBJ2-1,TGTGCCAGCAGCCCCCTGTCTGTGAGCTCCTACAATGAGCAGTTCTTC,CASSPLSVSSYNEQFF
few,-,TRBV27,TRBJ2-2,TGTGCCAGCAGTTTGGTGGCAAACACCGGGGAGCTGTTTTTT,CASSLVANTGELFF
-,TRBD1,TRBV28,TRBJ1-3,TGTGCCAGCAGTACCTGGACAGGGGCGGGAAGGAACACCATATATTTT,CASSTWTGAGRNTIYF
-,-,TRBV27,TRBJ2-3,TGTGCCAGCAGTTTATCAGGGGTGGACAAATACCTCACAGATACGCAGTATTTT,CASSLSGVDKYLTDTQYF
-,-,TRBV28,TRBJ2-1,TGTGCCAGCAGTTTACCCCCAGGGATCAATGAGCAGTTCTTC,CASSLPPGINEQFF
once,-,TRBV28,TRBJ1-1,TGTGCCAGCAGTTTAACGGCAGGGCTTGGTAACACTGAAGCTTTCTTT,CASSLTAGLGNTEAFF
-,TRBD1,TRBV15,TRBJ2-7,TGTGCCACCAGCAGAGACCTGGGACAGGGGTTCCACGAGCAGTACTTC,CATSRDLGQGFHEQYF
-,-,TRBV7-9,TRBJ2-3,TGTGCCAGCAGCTTGGGGGGTACAGATACGCAGTATTTT,CASSLGGTDTQYF
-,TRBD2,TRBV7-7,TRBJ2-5,TGTGCCAGCAGCACTAGCGGGACAGAGACCCAGTACTTC,CASSTSGTETQYF
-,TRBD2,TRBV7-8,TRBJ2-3,TGTGCCAGCAGCCCCCGTCGGGCGGGAGGACGCACAGATACGCAGTATTTT,CASSPRRAGGRTDTQYF
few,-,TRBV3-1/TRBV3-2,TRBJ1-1,TGTGCCAGCAGCCAAGTCTCAGGGCTAAGTACTGAAGCTTTCTTT,CASSQVSGLSTEAFF
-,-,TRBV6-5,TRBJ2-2,TGTGCCAGCAAAGGGACTTCGAACACCGGGGAGCTGTTTTTT,CASKGTSNTGELFF
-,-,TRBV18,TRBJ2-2,TGTGCCAGCTCACCACAATCGCCGGGAACCGGGGAGCTGTTTTTT,CASSPQSPGTGELFF
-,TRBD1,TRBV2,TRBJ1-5,TGTGCCAGCAGGAGAGGGACAGACCGGGGGCCCCAGCATTTT,CASRRGTDRGPQHF
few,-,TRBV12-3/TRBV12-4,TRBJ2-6,TGTGCCAGCAGTTTTGGTATGGCCGTCCTGACTTTC,CASSFGMAVLTF
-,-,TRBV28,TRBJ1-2,TGTGCCAGCACCTCCGGGGTGCCAGCCCTTAACTATGGCTACACCTTC,CASTSGVPALNYGYTF
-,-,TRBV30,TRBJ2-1,TGTGCCTGGAGTTATTATAGTACGGGTGAGCAGTTCTTC,CAWSYYSTGEQFF
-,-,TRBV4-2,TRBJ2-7,TGTGCCAGCAGCCAAGTTTCTGGGAGAGGGTCGGTCGAGCAGTACTTC,CASSQVSGRGSVEQYF
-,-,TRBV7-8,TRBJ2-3,TGTGCCAGCAGCCCGGGTGGGTATACGCAGTATTTT,CASSPGGYTQYF
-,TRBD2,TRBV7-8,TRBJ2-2,TGTGCCCCGGGGGACTACCTAACCGGGGAGCTGTTTTTT,CAPGDYLTGELFF
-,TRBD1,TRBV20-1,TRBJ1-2,TGCAGTGTTAGTCCAGGGGGCGACTATGGCTACACCTTC,CSVSPGGDYGYTF
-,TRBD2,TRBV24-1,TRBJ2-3,TGTGCCACCAGTGACCCCGGGGGGGAACTTAGAGGCACAGATACGCAGTATTTT,CATSDPGGELRGTDTQYF
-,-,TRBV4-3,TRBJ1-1,TGCGCCAGCAGCCAAGATTCCGAGGGTCTCACTGAAGCTTTCTTT,CASSQDSEGLTEAFF
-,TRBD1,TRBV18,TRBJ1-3,TGTGCCAGCTCACCGGGACAGGGAATAGGAAACACCATATATTTT,CASSPGQGIGNTIYF
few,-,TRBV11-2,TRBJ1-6,TGTGCCAGCAGCCAACTAGGATTTGTTGGTTCACCCCTCCACTTT,CASSQLGFVGSPLHF
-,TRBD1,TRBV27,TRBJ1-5,TGTGCCAGCAGCTGGGGACAGGGCAACAATCAGCCCCAGCATTTT,CASSWGQGNNQPQHF
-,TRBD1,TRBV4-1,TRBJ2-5,TGCGCCAGCAGCCAAGACGGCACGGGGACAGGGGCCCGGGGGGAGACCCAGTACTTC,CASSQDGTGTGARGETQYF
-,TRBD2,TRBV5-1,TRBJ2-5,TGCGCCAGCAGCTTGGGATTGCTTAGCGGGGGGGCGGAGACCCAGTACTTC,CASSLGLLSGGAETQYF
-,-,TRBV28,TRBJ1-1,TGTGCCAGCAGCCTACTATCGGGGGCTGAAGCTTTCTTT,CASSLLSGAEAFF
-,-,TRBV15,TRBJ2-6,TGTGCCACCAGCATTTATACCGCCCGGGATGGGGCCAACGTCCTGACTTTC,CATSIYTARDGANVLTF
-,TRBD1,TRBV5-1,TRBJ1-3,TGCGCCAGCCGGGACAGTAGCTCTGGAAACACCATATATTTT,CASRDSSSGNTIYF
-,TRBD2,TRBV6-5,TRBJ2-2,TGTGCCAGCAGTATAGCGGGGGGGCCCACCGGGGAGCTGTTTTTT,CASSIAGGPTGELFF
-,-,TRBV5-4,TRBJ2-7,TGTGCCAGCAGCTTGGGTACCTACGAGCAGTACTTC,CASSLGTYEQYF
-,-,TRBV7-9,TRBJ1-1,TGTGCCAGCAGCACGGGACTCCTGAACACTGAAGCTTTCTTT,CASSTGLLNTEAFF
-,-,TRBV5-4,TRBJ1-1,TGTGCCAGCAGCTTGGTGGCAGGGTCGGAGACTGAAGCTTTCTTT,CASSLVAGSETEAFF
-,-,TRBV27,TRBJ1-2,TGTGCCAGCAGGGGAGCTGATGGCTACACCTTC,CASRGADGYTF
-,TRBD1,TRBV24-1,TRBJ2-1,TGTGCCACCAGTTCCGCCCAAACAGGGGCGGGCAATGAGCAGTTCTTC,CATSSAQTGAGNEQFF
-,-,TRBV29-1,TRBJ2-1,TGCAGCGTTCCGCTAATCCAGGGTAGGGGGGAGCAGTTCTTC,CSVPLIQGRGEQFF
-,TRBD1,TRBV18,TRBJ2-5,TGTGCCAGCACCCCGACAGGGGGCGTAGGGGAGACCCAGTACTTC,CASTPTGGVGETQYF
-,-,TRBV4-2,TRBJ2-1,TGTGCCAGCAGCCAAGTAGCGTCGAGCTCCTACAATGAGCAGTTCTTC,CASSQVASSSYNEQFF
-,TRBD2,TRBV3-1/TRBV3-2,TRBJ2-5,TGTGCCAGCAGCACCCACCGGGACGGGAGGAAAGAGACCCAGTACTTC,CASSTHRDGRKETQYF